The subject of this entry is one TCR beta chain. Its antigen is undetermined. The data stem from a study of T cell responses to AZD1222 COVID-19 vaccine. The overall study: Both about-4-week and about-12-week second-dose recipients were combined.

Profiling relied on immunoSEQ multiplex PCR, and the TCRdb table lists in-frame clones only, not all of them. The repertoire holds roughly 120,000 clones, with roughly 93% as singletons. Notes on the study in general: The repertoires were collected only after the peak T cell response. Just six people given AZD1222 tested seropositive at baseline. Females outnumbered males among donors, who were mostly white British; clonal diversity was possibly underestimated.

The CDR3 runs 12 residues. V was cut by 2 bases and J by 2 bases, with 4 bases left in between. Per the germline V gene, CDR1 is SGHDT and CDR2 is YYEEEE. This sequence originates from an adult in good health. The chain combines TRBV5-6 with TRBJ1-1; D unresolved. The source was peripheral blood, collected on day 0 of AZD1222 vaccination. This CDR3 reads CASSFRNTEAFF. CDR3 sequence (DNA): TGTGCCAGCAGCTTTCGAAACACTGAAGCTTTCTTT.